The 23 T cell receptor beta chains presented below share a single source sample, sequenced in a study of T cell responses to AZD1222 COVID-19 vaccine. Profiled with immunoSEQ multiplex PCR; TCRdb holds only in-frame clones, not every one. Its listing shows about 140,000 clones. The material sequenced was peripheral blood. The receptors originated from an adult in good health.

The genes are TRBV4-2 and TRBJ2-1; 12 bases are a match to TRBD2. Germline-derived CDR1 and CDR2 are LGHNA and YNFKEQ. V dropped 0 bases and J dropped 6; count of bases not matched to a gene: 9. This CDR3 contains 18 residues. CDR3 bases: TGTGCCAGCAGCCAAGACCCGAAAGCTAGCGGGGGGGCCAATGAGCAGTTCTTC. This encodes CASSQDPKASGGANEQFF.

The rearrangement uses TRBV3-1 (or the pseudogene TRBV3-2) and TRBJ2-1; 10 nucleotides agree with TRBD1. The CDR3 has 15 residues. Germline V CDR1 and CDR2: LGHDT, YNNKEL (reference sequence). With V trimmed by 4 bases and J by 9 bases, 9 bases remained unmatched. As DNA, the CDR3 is TGTGCCAGCAGCCTCGGGACAGGGGCCCCACGTGAGCAGTTCTTC. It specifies CASSLGTGAPREQFF.

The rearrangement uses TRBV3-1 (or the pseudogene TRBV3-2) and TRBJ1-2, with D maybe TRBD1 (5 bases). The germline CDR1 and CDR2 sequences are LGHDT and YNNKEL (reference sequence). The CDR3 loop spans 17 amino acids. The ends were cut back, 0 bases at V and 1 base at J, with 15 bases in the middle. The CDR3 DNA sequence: TGTGCCAGCAGCCAAGATAAAGGGGCTGGGGTTAACTATGGCTACACCTTC. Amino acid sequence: CASSQDKGAGVNYGYTF.

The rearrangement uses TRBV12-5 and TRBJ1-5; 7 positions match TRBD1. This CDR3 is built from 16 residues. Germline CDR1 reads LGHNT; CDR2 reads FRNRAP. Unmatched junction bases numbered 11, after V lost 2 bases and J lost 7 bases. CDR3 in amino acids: CASGLRGPGGVQPQHF. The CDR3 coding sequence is TGTGCTAGTGGTTTGCGCGGCCCAGGGGGGGTGCAGCCCCAGCATTTT.

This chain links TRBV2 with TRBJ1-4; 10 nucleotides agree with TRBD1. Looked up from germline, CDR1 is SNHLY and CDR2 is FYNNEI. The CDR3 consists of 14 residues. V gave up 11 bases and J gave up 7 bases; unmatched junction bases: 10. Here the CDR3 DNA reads TGTGCCCATAAGGGGACAGGGGTTAGTGAAAAACTGTTTTTT. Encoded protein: CAHKGTGVSEKLFF.

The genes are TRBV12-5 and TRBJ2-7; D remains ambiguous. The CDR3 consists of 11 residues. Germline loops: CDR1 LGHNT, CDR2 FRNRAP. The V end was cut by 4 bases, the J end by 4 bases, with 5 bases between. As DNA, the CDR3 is TGTGCTAGTGGTTCTCCATACGAGCAGTACTTC. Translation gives CASGSPYEQYF. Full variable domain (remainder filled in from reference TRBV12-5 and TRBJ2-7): DARVTQTPRHKVTEMGQEVTMRCQPILGHNTVFWYRQTMMQGLELLAYFRNRAPLDDSGMPKDRFSAEMPDATLATLKIQPSEPRDSAVYFCASGSPYEQYFGPGTRLTVT.

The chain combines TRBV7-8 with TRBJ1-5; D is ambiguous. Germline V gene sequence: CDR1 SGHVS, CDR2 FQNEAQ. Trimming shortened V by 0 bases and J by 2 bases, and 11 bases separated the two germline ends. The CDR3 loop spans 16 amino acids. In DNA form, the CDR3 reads TGTGCCAGCAGCTTAGCGCTGGCACCAGGCAATCAGCCCCAGCATTTT. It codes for CASSLALAPGNQPQHF.

The CDR3 DNA sequence: TGTGCCAGTAGTATAGGTGCAACCGGGACAGCTTTGGGCTACACCTTC. Translated: CASSIGATGTALGYTF. The chain couples TRBV19 to TRBJ1-2, with 7 bases fitting TRBD1. With V trimmed by 1 base and J by 8 bases, 13 bases remained unmatched. The germline gives CDR1 LNHDA, CDR2 SQIVND (reference sequence). This CDR3 contains 16 residues.

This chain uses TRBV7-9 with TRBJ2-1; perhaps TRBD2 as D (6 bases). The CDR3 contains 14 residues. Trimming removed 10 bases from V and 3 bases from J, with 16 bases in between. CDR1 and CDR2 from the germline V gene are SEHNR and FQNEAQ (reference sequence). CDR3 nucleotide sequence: TGTGCCACCCGGGCTGGGGGAGGCTACAATGAGCAGTTCTTC. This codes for CATRAGGGYNEQFF.

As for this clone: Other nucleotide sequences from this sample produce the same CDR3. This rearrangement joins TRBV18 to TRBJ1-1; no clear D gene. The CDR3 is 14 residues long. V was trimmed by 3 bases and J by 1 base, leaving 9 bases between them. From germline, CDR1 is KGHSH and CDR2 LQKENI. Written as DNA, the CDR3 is TGTGCCAGCTCACCGTACCCCCGGAACACTGAAGCTTTCTTT. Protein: CASSPYPRNTEAFF.

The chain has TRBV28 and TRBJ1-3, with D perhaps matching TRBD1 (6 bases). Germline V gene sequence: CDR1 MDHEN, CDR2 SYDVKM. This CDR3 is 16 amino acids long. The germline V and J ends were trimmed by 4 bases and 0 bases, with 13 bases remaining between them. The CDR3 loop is CASSWWGPNSGNTIYF. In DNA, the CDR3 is TGTGCCAGCAGTTGGTGGGGGCCTAACTCTGGAAACACCATATATTTT.

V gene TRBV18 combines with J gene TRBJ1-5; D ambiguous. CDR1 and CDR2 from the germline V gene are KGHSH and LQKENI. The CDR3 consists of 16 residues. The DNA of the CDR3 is TGTGCTACCCTAAACGGAGACACCGTTAGCAATCAGCCCCAGCATTTT. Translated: CATLNGDTVSNQPQHF.

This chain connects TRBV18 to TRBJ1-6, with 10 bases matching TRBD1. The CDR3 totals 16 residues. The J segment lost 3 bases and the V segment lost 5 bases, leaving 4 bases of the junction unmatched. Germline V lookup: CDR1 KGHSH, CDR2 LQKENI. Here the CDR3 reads CASSDRGLGYNSPLHF. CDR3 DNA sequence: TGTGCCAGCTCAGACAGGGGGCTAGGCTATAATTCACCCCTCCACTTT. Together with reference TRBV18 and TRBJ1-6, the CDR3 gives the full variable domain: NAGVMQNPRHLVRRRGQEARLRCSPMKGHSHVYWYRQLPEEGLKFMVYLQKENIIDESGMPKERFSAEFPKEGPSILRIQQVVRGDSAAYFCASSDRGLGYNSPLHFGNGTRLTVT.

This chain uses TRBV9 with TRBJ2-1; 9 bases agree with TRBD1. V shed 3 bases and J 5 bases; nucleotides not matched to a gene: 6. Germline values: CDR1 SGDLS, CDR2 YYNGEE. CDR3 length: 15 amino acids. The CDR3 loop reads CASSGRQGVNNEQFF. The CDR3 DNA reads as TGTGCCAGCAGCGGACGACAGGGGGTAAACAATGAGCAGTTCTTC. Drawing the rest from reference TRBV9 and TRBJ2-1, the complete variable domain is DSGVTQTPKHLITATGQRVTLRCSPRSGDLSVYWYQQSLDQGLQFLIQYYNGEERAKGNILERFSAQQFPDLHSELNLSSLELGDSALYFCASSGRQGVNNEQFFGPGTRLTVL.

The CDR3 bases are TGCGCCAGCAGACTACCCCCGCCCAGCTCCTATAATTCACCCCTCCACTTT. Its translation: CASRLPPPSSYNSPLHF. The V and J genes are TRBV10-1 and TRBJ1-6, with unresolved D. This CDR3 spans 17 amino acids. CDR1 and CDR2 (germline): WNHNN, SYGVQD (reference sequence). V was pared by 6 bases and J by 0 bases, with 15 bases between.

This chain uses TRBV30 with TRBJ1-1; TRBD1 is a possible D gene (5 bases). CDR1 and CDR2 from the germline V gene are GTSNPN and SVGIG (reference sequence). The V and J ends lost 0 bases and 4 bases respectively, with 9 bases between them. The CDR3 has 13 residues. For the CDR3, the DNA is TGTGCCTGGAGTGTACAGGCGAGCACTGAAGCTTTCTTT. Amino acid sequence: CAWSVQASTEAFF.

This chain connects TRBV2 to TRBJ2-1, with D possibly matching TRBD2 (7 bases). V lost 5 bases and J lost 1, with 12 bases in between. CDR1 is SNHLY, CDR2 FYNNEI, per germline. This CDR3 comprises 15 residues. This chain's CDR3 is CASSRRGGSYNEQFF. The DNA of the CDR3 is TGTGCCAGCAGTCGGAGGGGGGGATCCTACAATGAGCAGTTCTTC.

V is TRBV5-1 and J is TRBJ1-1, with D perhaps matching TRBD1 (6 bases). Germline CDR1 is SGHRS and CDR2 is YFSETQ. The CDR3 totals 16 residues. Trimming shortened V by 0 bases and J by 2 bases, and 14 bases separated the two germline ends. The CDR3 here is CASSLGGAGVNTEAFF. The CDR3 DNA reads TGCGCCAGCAGCTTGGGTGGGGCAGGGGTAAACACTGAAGCTTTCTTT.

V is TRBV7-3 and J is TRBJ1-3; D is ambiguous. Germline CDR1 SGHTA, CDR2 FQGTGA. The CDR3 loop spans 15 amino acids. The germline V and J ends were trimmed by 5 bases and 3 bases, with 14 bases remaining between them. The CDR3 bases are TGTGCCAGCAGCCTACAACCGGGGTTTGGAAACACCATATATTTT. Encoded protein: CASSLQPGFGNTIYF. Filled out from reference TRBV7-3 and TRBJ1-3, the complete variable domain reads GAGVSQTPSNKVTEKGKYVELRCDPISGHTALYWYRQSLGQGPEFLIYFQGTGAADDSGLPNDRFFAVRPEGSVSTLKIQRTERGDSAVYLCASSLQPGFGNTIYFGEGSWLTVV.

In nucleotides, the CDR3 is TGTGCCAGCAGCCTGACAGGGTTAGGATACGAGCAGTACTTC. It codes for CASSLTGLGYEQYF. This chain links TRBV11-1 with TRBJ2-7; TRBD1 agrees at 7 bases. Germline trimming cut 5 bases from V and 4 bases from J; bases unmatched to any gene: 8. Germline V gene data show CDR1 as SGHAT and CDR2 as FQDESV (reference sequence). CDR3 size: 14 residues.

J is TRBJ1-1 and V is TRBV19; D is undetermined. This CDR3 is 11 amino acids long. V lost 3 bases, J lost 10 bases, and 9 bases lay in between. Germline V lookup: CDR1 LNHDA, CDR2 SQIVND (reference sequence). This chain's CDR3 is CASSIARGAFF. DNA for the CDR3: TGTGCCAGTAGTATCGCGCGGGGAGCTTTCTTT.

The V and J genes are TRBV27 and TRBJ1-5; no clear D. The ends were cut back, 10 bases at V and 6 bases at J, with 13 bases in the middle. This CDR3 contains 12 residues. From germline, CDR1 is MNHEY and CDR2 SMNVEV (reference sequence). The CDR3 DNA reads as TGTGCCACTAGGGCCCCTGGTCAGCCCCAGCATTTT. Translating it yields CATRAPGQPQHF.

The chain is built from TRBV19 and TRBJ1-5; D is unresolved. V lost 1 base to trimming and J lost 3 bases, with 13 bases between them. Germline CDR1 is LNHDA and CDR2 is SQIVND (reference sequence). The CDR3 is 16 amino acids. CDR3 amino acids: CASSIVWTAFNQPQHF. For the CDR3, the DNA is TGTGCCAGTAGTATAGTATGGACGGCCTTCAATCAGCCCCAGCATTTT.